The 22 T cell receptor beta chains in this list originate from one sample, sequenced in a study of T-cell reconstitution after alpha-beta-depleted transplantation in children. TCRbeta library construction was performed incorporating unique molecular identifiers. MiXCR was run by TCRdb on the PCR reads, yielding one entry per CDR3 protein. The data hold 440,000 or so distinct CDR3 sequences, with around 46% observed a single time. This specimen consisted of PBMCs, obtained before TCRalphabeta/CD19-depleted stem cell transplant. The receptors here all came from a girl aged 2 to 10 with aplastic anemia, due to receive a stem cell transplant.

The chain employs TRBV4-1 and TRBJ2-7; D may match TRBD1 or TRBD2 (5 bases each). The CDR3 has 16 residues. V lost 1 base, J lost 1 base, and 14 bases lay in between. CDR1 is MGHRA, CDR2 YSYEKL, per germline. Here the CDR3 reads CASSQVSPGPSYEQYF. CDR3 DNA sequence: TGCGCCAGCAGCCAAGTCAGCCCGGGACCGTCCTACGAGCAGTACTTC.

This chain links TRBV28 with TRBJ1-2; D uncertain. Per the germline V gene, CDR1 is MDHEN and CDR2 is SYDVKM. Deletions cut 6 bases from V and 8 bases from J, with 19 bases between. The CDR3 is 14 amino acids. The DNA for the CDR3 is TGTGCCAGCAGGGCCTTTAACGGGTCCTTAGGCTACACCTTC. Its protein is CASRAFNGSLGYTF.

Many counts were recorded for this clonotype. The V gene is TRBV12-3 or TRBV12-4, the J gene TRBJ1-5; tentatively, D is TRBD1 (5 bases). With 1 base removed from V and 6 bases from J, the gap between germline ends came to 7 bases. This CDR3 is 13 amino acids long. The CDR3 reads CASSLGQFQPQHF. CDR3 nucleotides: TGTGCCAGCAGTTTAGGACAGTTTCAGCCCCAGCATTTT.

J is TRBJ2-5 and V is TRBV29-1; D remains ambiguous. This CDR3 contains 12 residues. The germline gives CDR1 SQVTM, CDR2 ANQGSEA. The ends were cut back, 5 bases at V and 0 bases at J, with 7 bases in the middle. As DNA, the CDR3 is TGCAGCGTTCTCTGGGACCAAGAGACCCAGTACTTC. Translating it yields CSVLWDQETQYF.

The CDR3 is CASRLGTPNYGYTF. The CDR3 bases are TGTGCCAGCAGGCTCGGGACACCCAACTATGGCTACACCTTC. The rearrangement links TRBV12-3 or TRBV12-4 to TRBJ1-2; D is perhaps TRBD1 (6 bases). The V end was cut by 6 bases, the J end by 2 bases, with 13 bases between. CDR3 size: 14 residues.

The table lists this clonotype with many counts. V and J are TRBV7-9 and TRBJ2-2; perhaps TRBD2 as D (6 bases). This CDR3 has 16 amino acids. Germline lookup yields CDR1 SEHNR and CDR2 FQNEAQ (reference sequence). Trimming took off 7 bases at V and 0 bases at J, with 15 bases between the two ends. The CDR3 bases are TGTGCCAGCACCCCTCTGGGGGGATCGAACACCGGGGAGCTGTTTTTT. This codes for CASTPLGGSNTGELFF.

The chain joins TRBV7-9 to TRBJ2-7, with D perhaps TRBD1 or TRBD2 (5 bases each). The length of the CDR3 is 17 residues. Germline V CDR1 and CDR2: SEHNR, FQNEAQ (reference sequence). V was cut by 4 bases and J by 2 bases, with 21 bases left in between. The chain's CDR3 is CASSSPSVGTNPYEQYF. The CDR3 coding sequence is TGTGCCAGCAGCTCCCCGTCGGTGGGGACGAATCCCTACGAGCAGTACTTC.

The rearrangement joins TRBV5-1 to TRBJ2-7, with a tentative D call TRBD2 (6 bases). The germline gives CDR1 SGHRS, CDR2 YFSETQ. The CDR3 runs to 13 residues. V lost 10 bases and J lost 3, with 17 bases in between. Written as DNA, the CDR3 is TGCGCCTCTCGAGACGGGGGACTCTACGAGCAGTACTTC. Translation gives CASRDGGLYEQYF.

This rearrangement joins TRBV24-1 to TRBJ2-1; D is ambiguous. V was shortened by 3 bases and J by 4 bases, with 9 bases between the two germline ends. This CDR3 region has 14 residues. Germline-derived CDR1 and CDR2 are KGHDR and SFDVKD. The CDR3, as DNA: TGTGCCACCAGTGATCCTCTCTTTTACAATGAGCAGTTCTTC. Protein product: CATSDPLFYNEQFF.

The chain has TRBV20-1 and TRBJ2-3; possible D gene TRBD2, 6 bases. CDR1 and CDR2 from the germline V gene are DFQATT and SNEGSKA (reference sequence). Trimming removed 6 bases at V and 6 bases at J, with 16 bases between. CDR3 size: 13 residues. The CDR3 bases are TGCAGTGCAAACGGGGGACCCACGGATACGCAGTATTTT. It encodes CSANGGPTDTQYF.

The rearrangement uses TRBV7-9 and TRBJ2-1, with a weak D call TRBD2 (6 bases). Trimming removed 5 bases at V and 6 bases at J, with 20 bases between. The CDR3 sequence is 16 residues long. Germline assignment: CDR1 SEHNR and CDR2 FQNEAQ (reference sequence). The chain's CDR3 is CASSPPRISGLNEQFF. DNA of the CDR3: TGTGCCAGCAGCCCCCCCCGTATCAGCGGGCTCAATGAGCAGTTCTTC.

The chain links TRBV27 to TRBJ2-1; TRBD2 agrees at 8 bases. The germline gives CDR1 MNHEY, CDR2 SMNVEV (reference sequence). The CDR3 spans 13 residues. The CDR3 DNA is TGTGTATCCACGGGAGGGCCTGAGAATGAGCAGTTCTTC. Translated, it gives CVSTGGPENEQFF.

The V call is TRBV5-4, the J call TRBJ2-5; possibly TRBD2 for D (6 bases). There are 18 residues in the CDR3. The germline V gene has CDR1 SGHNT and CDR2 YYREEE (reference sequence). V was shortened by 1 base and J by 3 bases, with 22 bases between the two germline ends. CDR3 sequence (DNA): TGTGCCAGCAGCTTGAGGCAGGGAGGAAGGCTATGGGAAGAGACCCAGTACTTC. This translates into CASSLRQGGRLWEETQYF.

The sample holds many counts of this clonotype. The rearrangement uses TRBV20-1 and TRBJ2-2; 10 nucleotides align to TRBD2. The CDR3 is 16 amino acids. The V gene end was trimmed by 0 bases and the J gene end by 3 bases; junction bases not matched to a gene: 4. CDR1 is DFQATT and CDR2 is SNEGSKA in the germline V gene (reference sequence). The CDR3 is CSARDGLAGDTGELFF. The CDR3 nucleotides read TGCAGTGCTAGAGATGGGCTAGCGGGAGACACCGGGGAGCTGTTTTTT.

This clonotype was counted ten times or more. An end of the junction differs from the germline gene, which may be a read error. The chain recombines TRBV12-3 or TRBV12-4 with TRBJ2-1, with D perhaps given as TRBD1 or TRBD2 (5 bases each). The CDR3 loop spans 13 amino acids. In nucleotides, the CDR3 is TGCGCCAGCAGCTCTGGGGGCTACAATGAGCAGTTCTTC. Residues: CASSSGGYNEQFF.

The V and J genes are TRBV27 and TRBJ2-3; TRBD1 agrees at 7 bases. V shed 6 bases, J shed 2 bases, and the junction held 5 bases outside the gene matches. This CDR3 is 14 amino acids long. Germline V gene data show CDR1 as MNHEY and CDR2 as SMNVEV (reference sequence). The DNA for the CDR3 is TGTGCCAGCAGCCCGACAGGGTACACAGATACGCAGTATTTT. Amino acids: CASSPTGYTDTQYF.

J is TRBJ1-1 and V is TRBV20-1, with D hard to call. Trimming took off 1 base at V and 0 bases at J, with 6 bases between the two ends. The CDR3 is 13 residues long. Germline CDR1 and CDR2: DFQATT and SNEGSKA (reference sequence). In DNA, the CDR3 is TGCAGTGCTAGAGTTGGTTTGAACACTGAAGCTTTCTTT. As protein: CSARVGLNTEAFF.

The CDR3 coding sequence is TGTGCCAGCAGTGACCCGAGAACCTTAGATACGCAGTATTTT. Its protein product is CASSDPRTLDTQYF. The V and J genes are TRBV12-3 or TRBV12-4 and TRBJ2-3; D gene uncertain. CDR3 length equals 14 residues. The V gene lost 5 bases and the J gene lost 5 bases, with 14 bases spanning the gap.

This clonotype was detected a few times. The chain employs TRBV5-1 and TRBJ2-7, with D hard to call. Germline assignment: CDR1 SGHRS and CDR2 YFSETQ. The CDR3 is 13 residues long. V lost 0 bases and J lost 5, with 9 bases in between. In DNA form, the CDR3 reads TGCGCCAGCAGCTTGGGGGCAGGCAACGAGCAGTACTTC. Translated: CASSLGAGNEQYF.

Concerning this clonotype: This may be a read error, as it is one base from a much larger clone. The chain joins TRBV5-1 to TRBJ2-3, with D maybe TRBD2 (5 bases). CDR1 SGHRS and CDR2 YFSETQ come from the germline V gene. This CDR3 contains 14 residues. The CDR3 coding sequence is TGCGGCAGCAGCTGGCTCTCGGGGACAGATACGCAGTATTTT. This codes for CGSSWLSGTDTQYF.

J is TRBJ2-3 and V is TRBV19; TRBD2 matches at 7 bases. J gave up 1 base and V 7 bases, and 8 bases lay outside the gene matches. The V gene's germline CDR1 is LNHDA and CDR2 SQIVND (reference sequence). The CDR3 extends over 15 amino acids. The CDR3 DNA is TGTGCCAGTAAGTCTAGCGGAGGACGCACAGATACGCAGTATTTT. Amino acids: CASKSSGGRTDTQYF.

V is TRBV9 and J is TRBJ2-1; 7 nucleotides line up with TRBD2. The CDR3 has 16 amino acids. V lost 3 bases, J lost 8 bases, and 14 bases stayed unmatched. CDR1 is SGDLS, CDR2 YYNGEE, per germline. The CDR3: CASSDAGAGARDEQFF. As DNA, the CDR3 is TGTGCCAGCAGCGATGCGGGAGCGGGCGCCAGGGATGAGCAGTTCTTC.